The T cell receptor beta chain described here comes from a study of T cell repertoires in cytomegalovirus infection. Whole-study context: CMV infection together with matching HLA type was indicated by public TCR beta signatures. Study-level findings and limits: HLA-C-restricted TCR beta clonotypes specific for CMV led the ex vivo response. People with CMV and the relevant HLA were identified by cumulative public TCR beta family frequency.

The V and J ends lost 5 bases and 0 bases respectively, with 20 bases between them. Germline CDR1 SGHTA, CDR2 FQGNSA. CDR3 length: 17 residues. This clonotype showed up many times. What it binds is unknown. Each CDR3 protein is one row after TCRdb ran MiXCR on the reads. The data contain around 250,000 distinct CDR3 sequences, about 18% of them singletons. The TCR sequence derives from a human donor in good health (CMV status not recorded). Some clones in this sample may be carry-over from other donors' samples. The rearrangement joins TRBV7-2 to TRBJ2-7; TRBD2 might be the D (6 bases). Sequencing was done on a sample of CD8+ T cells from PBMCs. CDR3 loop: CASSHPGAGPSSYEQYF. For the CDR3, the DNA is TGTGCCAGCAGCCACCCCGGGGCGGGGCCTTCCTCCTACGAGCAGTACTTC.